Sequencing of this T cell receptor beta chain was carried out in a study of blood T cell repertoires in COVID-19. About the research overall: The origin of the acute and convalescent COVID-19 samples was the United States, Italy and Spain. Nucleic acid was either cDNA or gDNA, and it came from T cells, B-cell-depleted T cells, or PBMCs.

Original processing methods: Amplification of reference gene primers provided the estimated nucleated cell counts. Here immunoSEQ multiplex PCR was the method, and the copy in TCRdb shows in-frame clones only, minus some. The DNA gave D and trimming, while V, J and clone size come from that table. The sample consists of some 110,000 clones, 60% to 85% of them appearing once. The CDR3 length is 14 residues. Germline assignment: CDR1 PRHDT and CDR2 FYEKMQ (reference sequence). The junction had 3 bases not matched to a gene; V was cut back by 3 bases and J by 3 bases. This clone was detected only once. The sequencing input was peripheral blood. The receptor comes from a man aged 65 to 79 with acute or convalescent COVID-19. The rearrangement joins TRBV13 to TRBJ2-7; 9 bases line up with TRBD1. The CDR3 protein is CASSFPTGGYEQYF. The CDR3 bases are TGTGCCAGCAGCTTTCCGACAGGGGGCTACGAGCAGTACTTC.